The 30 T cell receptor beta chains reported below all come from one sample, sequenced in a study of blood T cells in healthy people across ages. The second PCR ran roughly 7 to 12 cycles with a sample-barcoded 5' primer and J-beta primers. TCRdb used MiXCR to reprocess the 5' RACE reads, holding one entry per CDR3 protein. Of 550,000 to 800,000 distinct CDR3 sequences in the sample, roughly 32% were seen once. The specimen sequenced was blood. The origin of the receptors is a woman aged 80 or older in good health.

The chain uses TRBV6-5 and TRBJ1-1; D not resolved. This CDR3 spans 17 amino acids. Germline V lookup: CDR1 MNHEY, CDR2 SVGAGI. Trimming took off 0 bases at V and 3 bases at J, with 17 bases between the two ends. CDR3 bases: TGTGCCAGCAGTTACTCGATGGGTGCGGGTCTCCACACTGAAGCTTTCTTT. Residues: CASSYSMGAGLHTEAFF.

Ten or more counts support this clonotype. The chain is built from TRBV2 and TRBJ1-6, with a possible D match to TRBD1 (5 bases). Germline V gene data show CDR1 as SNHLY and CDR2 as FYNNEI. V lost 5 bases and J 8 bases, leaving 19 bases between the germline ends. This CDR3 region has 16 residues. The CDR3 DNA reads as TGTGCCAGCAGTTCGGACGGGGGTATTGCGGATTCACCCCTCCACTTT. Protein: CASSSDGGIADSPLHF.

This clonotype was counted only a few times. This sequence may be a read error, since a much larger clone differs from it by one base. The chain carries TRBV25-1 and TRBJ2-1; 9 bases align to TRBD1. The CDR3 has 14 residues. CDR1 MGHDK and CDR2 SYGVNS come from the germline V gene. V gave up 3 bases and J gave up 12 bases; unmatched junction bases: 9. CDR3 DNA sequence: TGTGCCAGCAGTGACCGGGACAGGGAAGGTGGGCAGTTCTTC. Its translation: CASSDRDREGGQFF.

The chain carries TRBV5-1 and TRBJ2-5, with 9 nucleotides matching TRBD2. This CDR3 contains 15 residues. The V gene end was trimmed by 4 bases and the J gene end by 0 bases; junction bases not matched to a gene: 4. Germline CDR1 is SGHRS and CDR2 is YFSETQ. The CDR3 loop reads CASSDSGGYQETQYF. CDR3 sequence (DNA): TGCGCCAGCAGCGACAGCGGGGGGTACCAAGAGACCCAGTACTTC. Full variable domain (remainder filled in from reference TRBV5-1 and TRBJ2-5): KAGVTQTPRYLIKTRGQQVTLSCSPISGHRSVSWYQQTPGQGLQFLFEYFSETQRNKGNFPGRFSGRQFSNSRSEMNVSTLELGDSALYLCASSDSGGYQETQYFGPGTRLLVL.

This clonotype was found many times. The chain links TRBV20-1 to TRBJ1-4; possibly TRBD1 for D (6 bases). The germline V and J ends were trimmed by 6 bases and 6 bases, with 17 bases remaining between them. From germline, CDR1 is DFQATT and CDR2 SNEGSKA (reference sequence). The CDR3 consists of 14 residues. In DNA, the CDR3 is TGCAGTGCGCCCAGGGGCGCGGATGATGAAAAACTGTTTTTT. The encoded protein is CSAPRGADDEKLFF.

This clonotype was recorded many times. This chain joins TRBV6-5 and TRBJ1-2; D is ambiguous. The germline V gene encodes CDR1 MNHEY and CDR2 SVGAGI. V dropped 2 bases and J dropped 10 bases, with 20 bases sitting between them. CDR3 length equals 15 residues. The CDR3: CASSYKKGLVLDYTF. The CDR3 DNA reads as TGTGCCAGCAGTTACAAGAAAGGGTTGGTTCTGGACTACACCTTC.

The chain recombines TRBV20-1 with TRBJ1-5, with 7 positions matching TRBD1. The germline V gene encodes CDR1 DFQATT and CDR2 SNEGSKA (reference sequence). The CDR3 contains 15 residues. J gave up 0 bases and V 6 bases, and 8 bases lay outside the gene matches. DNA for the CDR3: TGCAGTGCGTCGGGACAGAGGTCTAGCAATCAGCCCCAGCATTTT. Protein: CSASGQRSSNQPQHF.

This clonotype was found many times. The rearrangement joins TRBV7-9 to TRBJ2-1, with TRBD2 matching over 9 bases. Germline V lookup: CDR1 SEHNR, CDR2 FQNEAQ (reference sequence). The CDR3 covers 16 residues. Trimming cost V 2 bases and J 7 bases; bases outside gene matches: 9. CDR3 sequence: CASSLTRGGVGNEQFF. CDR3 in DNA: TGTGCCAGCAGCTTAACGCGGGGGGGCGTCGGGAATGAGCAGTTCTTC.

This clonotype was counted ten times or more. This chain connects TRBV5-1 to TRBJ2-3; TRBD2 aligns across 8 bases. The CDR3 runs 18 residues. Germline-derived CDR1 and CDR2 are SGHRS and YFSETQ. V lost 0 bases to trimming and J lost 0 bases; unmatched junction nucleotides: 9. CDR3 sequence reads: CASSLDGGGISSTDTQYF. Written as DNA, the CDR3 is TGCGCCAGCAGCTTGGATGGCGGGGGGATTTCTAGCACAGATACGCAGTATTTT.

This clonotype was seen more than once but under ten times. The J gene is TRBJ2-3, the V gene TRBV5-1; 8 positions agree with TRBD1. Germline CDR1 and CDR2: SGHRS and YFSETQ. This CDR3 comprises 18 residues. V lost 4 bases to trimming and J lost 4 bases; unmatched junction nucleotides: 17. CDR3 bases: TGCGCCAGCAGCGGGGGCGACAGGGGTAGTTTTCGTGCAGATACGCAGTATTTT. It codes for CASSGGDRGSFRADTQYF.

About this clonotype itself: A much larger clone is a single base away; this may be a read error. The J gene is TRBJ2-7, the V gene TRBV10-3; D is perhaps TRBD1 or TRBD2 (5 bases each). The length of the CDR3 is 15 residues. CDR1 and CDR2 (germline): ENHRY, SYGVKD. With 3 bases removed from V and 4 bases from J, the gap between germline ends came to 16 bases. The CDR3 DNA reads TGTGCCATCAGTGACTCCGGGACCGAGAGATACGAGCAGTACTTC. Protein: CAISDSGTERYEQYF.

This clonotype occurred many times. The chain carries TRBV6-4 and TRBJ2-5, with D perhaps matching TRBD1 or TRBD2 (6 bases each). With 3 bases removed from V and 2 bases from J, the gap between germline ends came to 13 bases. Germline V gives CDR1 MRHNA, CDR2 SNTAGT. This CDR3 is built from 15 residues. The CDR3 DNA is TGTGCCAGCAGTGAAATCGGGGGCACTCAAGAGACCCAGTACTTC. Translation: CASSEIGGTQETQYF.

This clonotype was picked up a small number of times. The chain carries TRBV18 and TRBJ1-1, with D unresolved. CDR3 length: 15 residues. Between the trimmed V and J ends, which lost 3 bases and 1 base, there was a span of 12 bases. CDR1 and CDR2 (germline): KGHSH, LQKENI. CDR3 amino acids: CASSPSTVKNTEAFF. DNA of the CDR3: TGTGCCAGCTCACCCTCGACGGTCAAGAACACTGAAGCTTTCTTT.

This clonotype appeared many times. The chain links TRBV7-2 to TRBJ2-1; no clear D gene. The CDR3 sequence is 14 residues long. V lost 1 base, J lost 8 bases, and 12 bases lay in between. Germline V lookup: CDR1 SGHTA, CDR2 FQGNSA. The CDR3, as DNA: TGTGCCAGCAGCTTAGGGGCTTCCCGGTATGAGCAGTTCTTC. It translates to CASSLGASRYEQFF.

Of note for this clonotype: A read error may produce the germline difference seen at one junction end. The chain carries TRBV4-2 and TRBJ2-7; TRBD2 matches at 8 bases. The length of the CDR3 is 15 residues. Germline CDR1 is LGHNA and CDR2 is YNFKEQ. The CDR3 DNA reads TGTGCCAGCAGCCAGAGAGCGGGAGCGGACTACGTGCAGTACTTC. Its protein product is CASSQRAGADYVQYF.

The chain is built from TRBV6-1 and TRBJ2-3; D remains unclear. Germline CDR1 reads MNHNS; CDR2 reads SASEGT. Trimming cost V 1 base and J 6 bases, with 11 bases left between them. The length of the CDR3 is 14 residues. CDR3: CASSEVANADTQYF. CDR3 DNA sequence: TGTGCCAGCAGTGAAGTGGCCAACGCGGATACGCAGTATTTT.

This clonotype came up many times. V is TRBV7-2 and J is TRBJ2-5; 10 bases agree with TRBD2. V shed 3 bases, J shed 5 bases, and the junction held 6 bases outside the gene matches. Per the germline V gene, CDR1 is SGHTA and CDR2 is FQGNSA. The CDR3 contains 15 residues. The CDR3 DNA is TGTGCCAGCAGCTTCTTAGCGGGGGGCGGCGAGACCCAGTACTTC. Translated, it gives CASSFLAGGGETQYF.

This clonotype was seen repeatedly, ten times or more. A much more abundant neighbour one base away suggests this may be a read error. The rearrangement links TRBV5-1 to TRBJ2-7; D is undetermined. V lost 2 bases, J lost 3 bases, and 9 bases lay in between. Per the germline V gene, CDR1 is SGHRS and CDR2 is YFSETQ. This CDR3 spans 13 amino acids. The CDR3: CASSFSQSYEQYF. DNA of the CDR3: TGCGCCAGCAGCTTTTCACAGAGCTACGAGCAGTACTTC. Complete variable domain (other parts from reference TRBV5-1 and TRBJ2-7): KAGVTQTPRYLIKTRGQQVTLSCSPISGHRSVSWYQQTPGQGLQFLFEYFSETQRNKGNFPGRFSGRQFSNSRSEMNVSTLELGDSALYLCASSFSQSYEQYFGPGTRLTVT.

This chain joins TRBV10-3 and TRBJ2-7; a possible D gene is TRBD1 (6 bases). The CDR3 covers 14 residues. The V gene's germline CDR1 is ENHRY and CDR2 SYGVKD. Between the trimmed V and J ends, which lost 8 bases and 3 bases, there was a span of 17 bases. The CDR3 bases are TGTGCCATCCGGGCGGACAGAGTATTCTACGAGCAGTACTTC. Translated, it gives CAIRADRVFYEQYF.

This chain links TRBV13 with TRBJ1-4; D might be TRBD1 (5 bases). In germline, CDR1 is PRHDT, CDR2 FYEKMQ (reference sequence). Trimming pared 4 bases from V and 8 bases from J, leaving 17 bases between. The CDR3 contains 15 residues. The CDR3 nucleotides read TGTGCCAGCAGCTCCGACCGGGACCTTGAGGAAAAACTGTTTTTT. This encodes CASSSDRDLEEKLFF.

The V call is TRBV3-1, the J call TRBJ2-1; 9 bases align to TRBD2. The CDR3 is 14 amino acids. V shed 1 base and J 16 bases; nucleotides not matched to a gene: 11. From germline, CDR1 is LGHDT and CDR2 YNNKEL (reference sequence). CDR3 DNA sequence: TGTGCCAGCAGCCAAGTGGCAGCGGGGGGTCTTAGCTTCTTC. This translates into CASSQVAAGGLSFF.

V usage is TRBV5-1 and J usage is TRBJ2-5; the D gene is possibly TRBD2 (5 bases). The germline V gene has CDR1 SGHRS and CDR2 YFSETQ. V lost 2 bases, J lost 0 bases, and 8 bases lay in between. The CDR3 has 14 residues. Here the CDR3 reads CASSFRGDQETQYF. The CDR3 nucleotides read TGCGCCAGCAGCTTTCGGGGAGACCAAGAGACCCAGTACTTC.

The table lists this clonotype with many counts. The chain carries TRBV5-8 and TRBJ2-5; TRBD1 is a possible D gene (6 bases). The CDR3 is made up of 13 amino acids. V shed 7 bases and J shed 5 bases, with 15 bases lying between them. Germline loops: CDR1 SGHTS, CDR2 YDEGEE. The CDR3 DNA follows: TGTGCCAGCGATGGGACAAGGGGGGAGACCCAGTACTTC. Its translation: CASDGTRGETQYF. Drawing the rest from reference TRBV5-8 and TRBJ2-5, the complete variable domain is EAGVTQSPTHLIKTRGQQATLRCSPISGHTSVYWYQQALGLGLQFLLWYDEGEERNRGNFPPRFSGRQFPNYSSELNVNALELEDSALYLCASDGTRGETQYFGPGTRLLVL.

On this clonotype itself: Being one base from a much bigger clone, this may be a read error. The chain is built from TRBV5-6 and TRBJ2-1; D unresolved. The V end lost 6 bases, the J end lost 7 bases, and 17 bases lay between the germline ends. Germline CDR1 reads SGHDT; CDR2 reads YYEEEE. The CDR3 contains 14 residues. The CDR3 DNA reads TGTGCCAGCAATCGACGGAATATGGGGAATGAGCAGTTCTTC. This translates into CASNRRNMGNEQFF.

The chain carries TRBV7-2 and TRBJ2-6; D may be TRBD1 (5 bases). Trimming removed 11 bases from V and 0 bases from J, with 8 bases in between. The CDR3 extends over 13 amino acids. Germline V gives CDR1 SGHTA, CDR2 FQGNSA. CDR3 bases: TGTGCCGTAGACAGCTCTGGGGCCAACGTCCTGACTTTC. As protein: CAVDSSGANVLTF.

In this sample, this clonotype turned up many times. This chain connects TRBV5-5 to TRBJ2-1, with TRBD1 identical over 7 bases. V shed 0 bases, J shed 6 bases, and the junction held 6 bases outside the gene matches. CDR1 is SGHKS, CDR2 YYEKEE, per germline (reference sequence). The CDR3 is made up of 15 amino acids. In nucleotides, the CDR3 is TGTGCCAGCAGCTTGGAACAGGGGAATACCAATGAGCAGTTCTTC. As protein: CASSLEQGNTNEQFF.

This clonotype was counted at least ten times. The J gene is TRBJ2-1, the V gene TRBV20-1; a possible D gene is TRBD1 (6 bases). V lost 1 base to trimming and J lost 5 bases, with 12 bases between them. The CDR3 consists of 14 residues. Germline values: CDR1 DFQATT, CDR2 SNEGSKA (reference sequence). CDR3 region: CSARAQGRDNEQFF. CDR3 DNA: TGCAGTGCTAGAGCACAGGGAAGGGACAATGAGCAGTTCTTC.

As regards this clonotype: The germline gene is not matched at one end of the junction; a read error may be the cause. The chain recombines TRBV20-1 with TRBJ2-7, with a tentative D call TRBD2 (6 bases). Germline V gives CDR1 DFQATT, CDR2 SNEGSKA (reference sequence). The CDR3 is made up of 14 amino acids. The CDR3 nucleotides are TGCAGTGCTAGCCCTCCGGACTACTCCAACGAGCAGTACTTC. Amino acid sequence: CSASPPDYSNEQYF.

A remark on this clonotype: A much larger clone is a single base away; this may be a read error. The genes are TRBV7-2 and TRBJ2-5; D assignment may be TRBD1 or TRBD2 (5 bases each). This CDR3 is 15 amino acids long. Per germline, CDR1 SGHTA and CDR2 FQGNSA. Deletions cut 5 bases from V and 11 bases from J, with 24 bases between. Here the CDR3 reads CASSPTGTPGNEQYF. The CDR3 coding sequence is TGTGCCAGCAGCCCTACCGGGACCCCAGGCAATGAGCAGTACTTC.

CDR3 coding DNA: TGCAGTGCTCCCCTTCAAGAGACCCAGTACTTC. Translating gives CSAPLQETQYF. V gene TRBV20-1 combines with J gene TRBJ2-5; no clear D. Trimming pared 5 bases from V and 2 bases from J, leaving 6 bases between. CDR3 length: 11 amino acids. Germline CDR1 reads DFQATT; CDR2 reads SNEGSKA (reference sequence).